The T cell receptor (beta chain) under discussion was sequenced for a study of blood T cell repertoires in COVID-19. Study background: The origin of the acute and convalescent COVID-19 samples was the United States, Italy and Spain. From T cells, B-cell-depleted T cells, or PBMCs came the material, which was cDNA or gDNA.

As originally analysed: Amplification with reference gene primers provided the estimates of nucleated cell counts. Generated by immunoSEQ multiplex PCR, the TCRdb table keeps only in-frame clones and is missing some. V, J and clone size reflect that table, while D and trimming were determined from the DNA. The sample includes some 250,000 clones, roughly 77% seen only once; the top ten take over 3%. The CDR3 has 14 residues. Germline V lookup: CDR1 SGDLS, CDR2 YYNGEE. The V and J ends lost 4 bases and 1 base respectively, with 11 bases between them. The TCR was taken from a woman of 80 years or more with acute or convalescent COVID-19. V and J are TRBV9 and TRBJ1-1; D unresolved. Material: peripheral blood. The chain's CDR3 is CASSPPTPNTEAFF. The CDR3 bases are TGTGCCAGCAGCCCGCCGACACCGAACACTGAAGCTTTCTTT.